Listed below are T cell receptor beta chains from one sample, sequenced in a study of OX40 agonist ivuxolimab in advanced cancers. Clones were sequenced by immunoSEQ multiplex PCR, and TCRdb holds only the in-frame ones, with some missing. The table includes about 61,000 clones, 80% to 95% detected once. This specimen was CD4+ or CD8+ T cells sorted from blood, taken in a trial of the OX40 agonist ivuxolimab. The receptor source for this set is an adult with an advanced solid tumor such as melanoma, head and neck, liver or kidney cancer. CDR3s include the opening cysteine and the closing phenylalanine or tryptophan. A D gene is named only where the DNA matches it firmly. The size field is filled for only some rows; it gives once, few, many or a size class.

J gene: TRBJ1-1; clone size: -; V gene: TRBV4-3; D gene: -; CDR3 DNA: TGCGCCAGCAGTCAAAGGGGAGGCAGGGCCAACACTGAAGCTTTCTTT; CDR3 protein: CASSQRGGRANTEAFF
J gene: TRBJ2-7; clone size: -; V gene: TRBV5-8; D gene: -; CDR3 DNA: TGTGCCAGCAGGGGCTTAGTCCTCGACCACGAGCAGTACTTC; CDR3 protein: CASRGLVLDHEQYF
J gene: TRBJ2-1; clone size: -; V gene: TRBV6-5; D gene: TRBD1; CDR3 DNA: TGTGCCAGCAGTTACGACAGGGGGCAGTACAATGAGCAGTTCTTC; CDR3 protein: CASSYDRGQYNEQFF
J gene: TRBJ1-5; clone size: -; V gene: TRBV27; D gene: -; CDR3 DNA: TGTGCCAGCAGACCAAGCCCGACGGAGGGCAATCAGCCCCAGCATTTT; CDR3 protein: CASRPSPTEGNQPQHF
J gene: TRBJ1-5; clone size: -; V gene: TRBV11-2; D gene: TRBD1; CDR3 DNA: TGTGCCAGCAGCTCCCCCCAGGGGGGGCCCCAGCATTTT; CDR3 protein: CASSSPQGGPQHF
J gene: TRBJ1-2; clone size: -; V gene: TRBV4-1; D gene: -; CDR3 DNA: TGCGCCAGCAGCCCTATAGGCGCGGACAAGAACTATGGCTACACCTTC; CDR3 protein: CASSPIGADKNYGYTF
J gene: TRBJ2-1; clone size: -; V gene: TRBV6-4; D gene: -; CDR3 DNA: TGTGCCAGCAGTATAACTAGTTACGATGAGCAGTTCTTC; CDR3 protein: CASSITSYDEQFF
J gene: TRBJ1-1; clone size: -; V gene: TRBV7-9; D gene: -; CDR3 DNA: TGTGCCAGCAGCCAAACCGCCGGGGGCCCAAGTGAAGCTTTCTTT; CDR3 protein: CASSQTAGGPSEAFF
J gene: TRBJ2-6; clone size: -; V gene: TRBV29-1; D gene: -; CDR3 DNA: TGCAGCGTTGAAGGGGTTCTCAGCTCTGGGGCCAACGTCCTGACTTTC; CDR3 protein: CSVEGVLSSGANVLTF
J gene: TRBJ1-5; clone size: -; V gene: TRBV4-3; D gene: TRBD1; CDR3 DNA: TGCGCCAGCAGCCAAGACCTCGGACAGGCGGGTCAGCCCCAGCATTTT; CDR3 protein: CASSQDLGQAGQPQHF
J gene: TRBJ1-2; clone size: -; V gene: TRBV30; D gene: -; CDR3 DNA: TGTGCCTGGAGTTACTCGGCCCCCTATGGCTACACCTTC; CDR3 protein: CAWSYSAPYGYTF
J gene: TRBJ2-1; clone size: -; V gene: TRBV5-4; D gene: -; CDR3 DNA: TGTGCCAGCACCGGTCGAACGGGGGCCTACAATGAGCAGTTCTTC; CDR3 protein: CASTGRTGAYNEQFF
J gene: TRBJ2-7; clone size: -; V gene: TRBV5-6; D gene: -; CDR3 DNA: TGTGCCAGCAGCTTGTCATACTACGAGCAGTACTTC; CDR3 protein: CASSLSYYEQYF
J gene: TRBJ2-7; clone size: -; V gene: TRBV13; D gene: -; CDR3 DNA: TGTGCCAGCAGCTTAGAGGATAGCTCCTACGAGCAGTACTTC; CDR3 protein: CASSLEDSSYEQYF
J gene: TRBJ1-5; clone size: -; V gene: TRBV7-2; D gene: -; CDR3 DNA: TGTGCCAGCAGCCCGAGCGGGCAGAGCAATCAGCCCCAGCATTTT; CDR3 protein: CASSPSGQSNQPQHF
J gene: TRBJ1-4; clone size: -; V gene: TRBV25-1; D gene: -; CDR3 DNA: TGTGCCAGCAGTTGGGGGGAGACTAATGAAAAACTGTTTTTT; CDR3 protein: CASSWGETNEKLFF
J gene: TRBJ2-1; clone size: -; V gene: TRBV6-5; D gene: -; CDR3 DNA: TGTGCCAGCAGTTATTCGGCTGGCACTAATGAGCAGTTCTTC; CDR3 protein: CASSYSAGTNEQFF
J gene: TRBJ2-1; clone size: -; V gene: TRBV30; D gene: -; CDR3 DNA: TGTGCCTGGGAAGCTATCCACAATGAGCAGTTCTTC; CDR3 protein: CAWEAIHNEQFF
J gene: TRBJ2-1; clone size: -; V gene: TRBV4-1; D gene: -; CDR3 DNA: TGCGCCAGCAGCAAAAGACCCGTGGCCCCGTACAATGAGCAGTTCTTC; CDR3 protein: CASSKRPVAPYNEQFF
J gene: TRBJ1-2; clone size: once; V gene: TRBV9; D gene: TRBD1; CDR3 DNA: TGTGCCAGCAGCGCATCCGGGACAGCTAACTATGGCTACACCTTC; CDR3 protein: CASSASGTANYGYTF
J gene: TRBJ2-2; clone size: -; V gene: TRBV30; D gene: -; CDR3 DNA: TGTGCCTGGAGTGTCGGCGGGGAGCTGTTTTTT; CDR3 protein: CAWSVGGELFF
J gene: TRBJ2-3; clone size: -; V gene: TRBV14; D gene: -; CDR3 DNA: TGTGCCAGGGCCTTAAAGGGTGGGTCAGATACGCAGTATTTT; CDR3 protein: CARALKGGSDTQYF
J gene: TRBJ1-5; clone size: -; V gene: TRBV15; D gene: -; CDR3 DNA: TGTGCCACCAGCAGAGAAATTAATCAGCCCCAGCATTTT; CDR3 protein: CATSREINQPQHF
J gene: TRBJ2-1; clone size: -; V gene: TRBV27; D gene: -; CDR3 DNA: TGTGCCAGCAGCCCCGGGACCGCCTCCTACAATGAGCAGTTCTTC; CDR3 protein: CASSPGTASYNEQFF
J gene: TRBJ2-2; clone size: -; V gene: TRBV15; D gene: -; CDR3 DNA: TGTGCCACCAGCAGAGCGGAGAACACCGGGGAGCTGTTTTTT; CDR3 protein: CATSRAENTGELFF
J gene: TRBJ1-5; clone size: -; V gene: TRBV28; D gene: TRBD1; CDR3 DNA: TGTGCCAGCACCCTTACAGGGGGCTTCTATAGCAATCAGCCCCAGCATTTT; CDR3 protein: CASTLTGGFYSNQPQHF
J gene: TRBJ2-1; clone size: -; V gene: TRBV28; D gene: TRBD2; CDR3 DNA: TGTGCCAGCAGTTTACTTTCAGCGGGGGGGCCAAACTACAATGAGCAGTTCTTC; CDR3 protein: CASSLLSAGGPNYNEQFF
J gene: TRBJ1-5; clone size: -; V gene: TRBV4-2; D gene: TRBD1; CDR3 DNA: TGTGCCAGCAGCCTCGAGGACAGGAGCAATCAGCCCCAGCATTTT; CDR3 protein: CASSLEDRSNQPQHF
J gene: TRBJ1-6; clone size: -; V gene: TRBV28; D gene: -; CDR3 DNA: TGTGCCAGCAGTTTATGGTCGGGGGGAATCCACTTT; CDR3 protein: CASSLWSGGIHF
J gene: TRBJ1-2; clone size: -; V gene: TRBV6-1; D gene: TRBD1; CDR3 DNA: TGTGCCAGCAGTGAAGCACCGGGGTCGTACAAATTGGACAGGGGTGGCTACACCTTC; CDR3 protein: CASSEAPGSYKLDRGGYTF
J gene: TRBJ2-1; clone size: -; V gene: TRBV4-3; D gene: -; CDR3 DNA: TGCGCCAGCTCACCGGCAGGACTAAATAATGAGCAGTTCTTC; CDR3 protein: CASSPAGLNNEQFF
J gene: TRBJ1-1; clone size: -; V gene: TRBV18; D gene: -; CDR3 DNA: TGTGCCAGCTCATTAAGCCAGAGGATGAACACTGAAGCTTTCTTT; CDR3 protein: CASSLSQRMNTEAFF
J gene: TRBJ1-5; clone size: few; V gene: TRBV4-3; D gene: TRBD1; CDR3 DNA: TGCGCCAGCAGCCAGACCGGACAGGGAGGCCGTCAGCCCCAGCATTTT; CDR3 protein: CASSQTGQGGRQPQHF
J gene: TRBJ2-2; clone size: -; V gene: TRBV6-6; D gene: TRBD1; CDR3 DNA: TGTGCCAGCAGGCCCGCCGGGACAGGGGGCAAAGGGGAGCTGTTTTTT; CDR3 protein: CASRPAGTGGKGELFF
J gene: TRBJ2-2; clone size: -; V gene: TRBV30; D gene: TRBD2; CDR3 DNA: TGTGCCTGGAGTCCACCGGGACTAGCGGGAGGCGGGGAGCTGTTTTTT; CDR3 protein: CAWSPPGLAGGGELFF
J gene: TRBJ1-3; clone size: -; V gene: TRBV9; D gene: -; CDR3 DNA: TGTGCCAGCAGCTCTAACGACAGATCTGGAAACACCATATATTTT; CDR3 protein: CASSSNDRSGNTIYF
J gene: TRBJ2-1; clone size: -; V gene: TRBV6-5; D gene: TRBD2; CDR3 DNA: TGTGCCAGCAGTGACCGGACTAGCCCCAATGAGCAGTTCTTC; CDR3 protein: CASSDRTSPNEQFF
J gene: TRBJ1-1; clone size: -; V gene: TRBV6-1; D gene: -; CDR3 DNA: TGTGCCAGCAGTGAAATAGGCAGGCTAAACACTGAAGCTTTCTTT; CDR3 protein: CASSEIGRLNTEAFF
J gene: TRBJ1-3; clone size: -; V gene: TRBV6-1; D gene: -; CDR3 DNA: TGTGCCAGTTCCTATCCGGGCTCTGGAAACACCATATATTTT; CDR3 protein: CASSYPGSGNTIYF
J gene: TRBJ2-1; clone size: -; V gene: TRBV30; D gene: -; CDR3 DNA: TGTGCCTGCGGACTATCTAATGAGCAGTTCTTC; CDR3 protein: CACGLSNEQFF
J gene: TRBJ2-5; clone size: -; V gene: TRBV2; D gene: TRBD2; CDR3 DNA: TGTGCCAGCAGAGCGATTGGTAGCGGGGGGATTGTTGAGACCCAGTACTTC; CDR3 protein: CASRAIGSGGIVETQYF
J gene: TRBJ1-3; clone size: -; V gene: TRBV19; D gene: TRBD1; CDR3 DNA: TGTGCCAGTAGTGAGGGACAGGAAAGAAACACCATATATTTT; CDR3 protein: CASSEGQERNTIYF
J gene: TRBJ2-3; clone size: -; V gene: TRBV9; D gene: TRBD1; CDR3 DNA: TGTGCCAGCAGCGTAGCCCCCGGCAGGGGGAATACAGATACGCAGTATTTT; CDR3 protein: CASSVAPGRGNTDTQYF
J gene: TRBJ1-2; clone size: -; V gene: TRBV7-3; D gene: -; CDR3 DNA: TGTGCCAGCAGCTTAGGGGCAGGGTCAAGCTATGGCTACACCTTC; CDR3 protein: CASSLGAGSSYGYTF
J gene: TRBJ2-5; clone size: -; V gene: TRBV4-3; D gene: TRBD2; CDR3 DNA: TGCGCCAGCAGCCCCGGACTAGCGGGAGAGACCCAGTACTTC; CDR3 protein: CASSPGLAGETQYF
J gene: TRBJ2-3; clone size: -; V gene: TRBV9; D gene: TRBD2; CDR3 DNA: TGTGCCAGCAGCGTCACGGGGACTAGCGGATTCACAGATACGCAGTATTTT; CDR3 protein: CASSVTGTSGFTDTQYF
J gene: TRBJ2-1; clone size: -; V gene: TRBV28; D gene: -; CDR3 DNA: TGTGCCAGCAGTCCCGAAGGGGGGGACATAATACAGAATGAGCAGTTCTTC; CDR3 protein: CASSPEGGDIIQNEQFF
J gene: TRBJ2-3; clone size: few; V gene: TRBV9; D gene: -; CDR3 DNA: TGTGCCAGCAGCGTAGAGGGAGATACGCAGTATTTT; CDR3 protein: CASSVEGDTQYF
J gene: TRBJ2-3; clone size: -; V gene: TRBV7-3; D gene: TRBD2; CDR3 DNA: TGTGCCAGCAGCTCACTAGCGGGAGCGAAAGATACGCAGTATTTT; CDR3 protein: CASSSLAGAKDTQYF
J gene: TRBJ1-2; clone size: -; V gene: TRBV9; D gene: -; CDR3 DNA: TGTGCCAGCAGCGTAGATTGGGGGCGCATGCATGGCTACACCTTC; CDR3 protein: CASSVDWGRMHGYTF
J gene: TRBJ2-7; clone size: -; V gene: TRBV6-5; D gene: -; CDR3 DNA: TGTGCCAGCAGTTACTCTCAGGGTTTAGGTTACGAGCAGTACTTC; CDR3 protein: CASSYSQGLGYEQYF
J gene: TRBJ1-5; clone size: once; V gene: TRBV19; D gene: TRBD1; CDR3 DNA: TGTGCCAGTAGTGGGACAGAAGAACTGCCCCAGCATTTT; CDR3 protein: CASSGTEELPQHF
J gene: TRBJ2-1; clone size: -; V gene: TRBV4-1; D gene: -; CDR3 DNA: TGCGCCAGCAGGGGGGACACTTTCTCCTACAATGAGCAGTTCTTC; CDR3 protein: CASRGDTFSYNEQFF
J gene: TRBJ2-1; clone size: -; V gene: TRBV9; D gene: -; CDR3 DNA: TGTGCCAGCAGCGACGGACTTGCGGGCGATAACTACAATGAGCAGTTCTTC; CDR3 protein: CASSDGLAGDNYNEQFF
J gene: TRBJ2-1; clone size: -; V gene: TRBV6-1; D gene: -; CDR3 DNA: TGTGCCAGCTTACCGGGAGCAACCTACAATGAGCAGTTCTTC; CDR3 protein: CASLPGATYNEQFF
J gene: TRBJ2-3; clone size: -; V gene: TRBV28; D gene: -; CDR3 DNA: TGTGCCAGCAGTTTATACTCTGGTGGAGGGGGCGCAACAGATACGCAGTATTTT; CDR3 protein: CASSLYSGGGGATDTQYF
J gene: TRBJ1-2; clone size: -; V gene: TRBV20-1; D gene: -; CDR3 DNA: TGCAGTGCCCCTAACTATGGCTACACCTTC; CDR3 protein: CSAPNYGYTF
J gene: TRBJ1-5; clone size: -; V gene: TRBV6-6; D gene: TRBD1; CDR3 DNA: TGTGCCAGCAGATCTGGGACAGAGAGCAATCAGCCCCAGCATTTT; CDR3 protein: CASRSGTESNQPQHF
J gene: TRBJ2-1; clone size: -; V gene: TRBV9; D gene: -; CDR3 DNA: TGTGCCAGCAGCGTAGGAGGACCTGAGCAGTTCTTC; CDR3 protein: CASSVGGPEQFF
J gene: TRBJ2-7; clone size: -; V gene: TRBV27; D gene: TRBD1; CDR3 DNA: TGTGCCAGCAGTCTAGGGCCGGGACAGGGGGCGTACGAGCAGTACTTC; CDR3 protein: CASSLGPGQGAYEQYF